Listed below are T cell receptor beta chains from one sample, sequenced in a study of T cells in Graves' hyperthyroidism and ophthalmopathy. TCRdb reprocessed the multiplex PCR reads via MiXCR and lists one record per CDR3 protein. The repertoire holds about 680,000 distinct CDR3 sequences, with about 35% as singletons. Sequencing was carried out using blood. The receptors stem from a woman aged 35 to 49 with Graves' hyperthyroidism. CDR3s include the opening cysteine and the closing phenylalanine or tryptophan. The D gene is left open where the match is weak. Size is omitted from some rows. Given values are once, few, many or a class for expanded clones.

j_call d_call v_call clone_size cdr3_nt cdr3_aa
TRBJ1-5 . TRBV19 many TGTGCCAGTAGTTACATCCATAGCAATCAGCCCCAGCATTTT CASSYIHSNQPQHF
TRBJ2-2 . TRBV19 few TGTGCCAGTAGCAGACCACAGGGGAGGTTTGACACCGGGGAGCTGTTTTTT CASSRPQGRFDTGELFF
TRBJ1-1 . TRBV10-3 many TGTGCCATCAGGGCCAGGGCCACTGAAGCTTTCTTT CAIRARATEAFF
TRBJ2-5 TRBD2 TRBV29-1 . TGCAGCGTTCTCGCGGGAGGGCTTGAGACCCAGTACTTC CSVLAGGLETQYF
TRBJ2-7 . TRBV7-2 many TGTGCCAGCAGCTTCGAGCCTGCCTACGAGCAGTACTTC CASSFEPAYEQYF
TRBJ1-1 . TRBV9 many TGTGCCAGCAGCGTAACGGCGGGGGCCACTGAAGCTTTCTTT CASSVTAGATEAFF
TRBJ2-7 . TRBV7-9 many TGTGCCAGCAGCTTAGAGGTTCAGACTTTCTACGAGCAGTACTTC CASSLEVQTFYEQYF
TRBJ2-7 TRBD1 TRBV12-3/TRBV12-4 few TGTGCCAGCAGTTATGGGGGACAGGATCACGAGCAGTACTTC CASSYGGQDHEQYF
TRBJ1-2 . TRBV6-5 . TGTGCCAGCAGTAGGGGGGGGAACAACTATGGCTACACCTTC CASSRGGNNYGYTF
TRBJ1-3 . TRBV2 . TGTGCCAGCAATAACAGGGACTCCTACGGAAACACCATATATTTT CASNNRDSYGNTIYF
TRBJ2-7 TRBD1 TRBV10-3 . TGTGCCAGCTCACTTCAAGGGACAGGGGAGGACGAGCAGTACTTC CASSLQGTGEDEQYF
TRBJ2-7 TRBD1 TRBV4-1 few TGCGCCAGCAGCCAATCGCCGAGGGGGCCCTACGAGCAGTACTTC CASSQSPRGPYEQYF
TRBJ2-6 . TRBV5-1 few TGCGCCAGCGGGGGCTTGGCACAAACTGGGGCCAACGTCCTGACTTTC CASGGLAQTGANVLTF
TRBJ2-1 . TRBV7-3 . TGTGCCAGCAGCGACCGCAGCTCCTACAATGAGCAGTTCTTC CASSDRSSYNEQFF
TRBJ1-1 . TRBV15 many TGTGCCACCAGCAGAGGTGAGGGCAGCCTGAACACTGAAGCTTTCTTT CATSRGEGSLNTEAFF
TRBJ2-2 TRBD2 TRBV29-1 . TGCAGCGTGGAGGGGAGGGGCACCGGGGAGCTGTTTTTT CSVEGRGTGELFF
TRBJ1-5 . TRBV10-2 . TGCGCCAGCAGGGAGGTCTTAGGAAGTCAGCCCCAGCATTTT CASREVLGSQPQHF
TRBJ1-2 TRBD1 TRBV10-3 many TGTGCCATCGGGGACCGGGACAGGGGAGGCTACACCTTC CAIGDRDRGGYTF
TRBJ2-7 . TRBV19 many TGTGCCAGTAGTGTACAGGGTCTGTCAGTTTCCGAGCAGTACTTC CASSVQGLSVSEQYF
TRBJ1-2 . TRBV7-2 . TGTGCCAGCAGCTTAACAGGTTTCCGCTACACCTTC CASSLTGFRYTF
TRBJ2-1 . TRBV29-1 . TGCAGCGTTGTGGTGGGATATGAGCAGTTCTTC CSVVVGYEQFF
TRBJ1-2 . TRBV5-1 few TGCGCCAGCAGCTCCGAGGGACCGACGCACTATGGCTACACCTTC CASSSEGPTHYGYTF
TRBJ1-5 TRBD1 TRBV6-5 . TGTGCCATCAGTAGCGGACAGGTTCATCAGCCCCAGCATTTT CAISSGQVHQPQHF
TRBJ1-5 TRBD1 TRBV7-9 few TGTGCCAGCAGCCCTATGAGTGACAGGGGATATCAGCCCCAGCATTTT CASSPMSDRGYQPQHF
TRBJ1-1 . TRBV12-3/TRBV12-4 . TGTGCCAGCAGGGGTTCGAGCCCTGAAGCTCTCTTT CASRGSSPEALF
TRBJ1-2 TRBD1 TRBV5-6 . TGTGCCAGCAGCCCCTCAGGGGGTTGGGCCTATGGCTACACCTTC CASSPSGGWAYGYTF
TRBJ1-3 TRBD1 TRBV4-1 . TGCGCCAGCACCTTAACAGGGGGAACTGGTGGAAACACCATATATTTT CASTLTGGTGGNTIYF
TRBJ2-7 . TRBV6-2/TRBV6-3 few TGTGCCAGCAGTTACGAGGGACCCCAGCGGCACGAGCAGTACTTC CASSYEGPQRHEQYF
TRBJ1-4 . TRBV7-8 . TGTGCCAGCAGCCGGGCGGGGGGAAACAATGAAAAACTGTTTTTT CASSRAGGNNEKLFF
TRBJ2-7 TRBD1 TRBV4-2 few TGTGCCAGCAGCCCAGACCCGACAGGGGCGCGAGTCGAGCAGTACTTC CASSPDPTGARVEQYF
TRBJ2-7 . TRBV11-2 . TGTGCCAGCAGCCTCGGCACAGTTTTATTCTACGAGCAGTACTTC CASSLGTVLFYEQYF
TRBJ1-6 . TRBV10-3 . TGTGCCATCAGTGTCGGACAGCATAATTCACCCCTCCACTTT CAISVGQHNSPLHF
TRBJ2-5 . TRBV2 . TGTGCCAGCAGAGTTGGGGGGCAAGAGACCCAGTACTTC CASRVGGQETQYF
TRBJ2-7 . TRBV15 many TGTGCCACCAGCAGAACGAGGGGTGGCGGGTCCTACGAGCAGTACTTC CATSRTRGGGSYEQYF
TRBJ1-1 . TRBV7-9 few TGTGCCAGCAGCTACCACGGGGACATGAGGGCTTTCTTT CASSYHGDMRAFF
TRBJ1-1 . TRBV12-3/TRBV12-4 few TGTGCCAGCAGTTTAGGGTCACACACTGAAGCTTTCTTT CASSLGSHTEAFF
TRBJ1-2 TRBD1 TRBV20-1 few TGCAGTGCTAGGCCGGGACAGGATCTAGATGGCTACACCTTC CSARPGQDLDGYTF
TRBJ1-5 . TRBV6-1 . TGTGCCAGCAGTTTCTCTTTCGGGCAGCCCCAGCATTTT CASSFSFGQPQHF
TRBJ1-2 TRBD1 TRBV29-1 few TGCAGCCTTACCCGGGACAGCTATGGCTACACCTTC CSLTRDSYGYTF
TRBJ2-5 TRBD1 TRBV5-1 . TGTGCCAGCAGCTTGTTCAGGGGGAACTACCAAGAGACCCAGTACTTC CASSLFRGNYQETQYF
TRBJ2-7 TRBD2 TRBV10-3 many TGTGCCATCAGTGAAACCGGGACTAGCGAACACGAGCAGTACTTC CAISETGTSEHEQYF
TRBJ2-2 . TRBV4-2 few TGTGCCACACGATACAGGGAGGACGGGGAGCTGTTTTTT CATRYREDGELFF
TRBJ1-5 . TRBV7-9 . TGTGCCAGCAGCCACGGGACCGATAATCAGCCCCAGCATTTT CASSHGTDNQPQHF
TRBJ1-1 . TRBV5-4 few TGTGCCAGCAGCCGAGACTCTGACTCGAACACTGAAGCTTTCTTT CASSRDSDSNTEAFF
TRBJ1-5 . TRBV12-3/TRBV12-4 many TGTGCCAGCAGTTACTCCCCGGGGGGCAATCAGCCCCAGCATTTT CASSYSPGGNQPQHF
TRBJ2-5 TRBD2 TRBV7-7 . TGTGCTAGCAGCTTTACTAGCGGGGGAGAGACCCAGTACTTC CASSFTSGGETQYF
TRBJ1-6 . TRBV6-5 many TGTGCCAGCAATCTGGGACTGGGGGCTTCACCCCTCCACTTT CASNLGLGASPLHF
TRBJ1-5 . TRBV10-3 . TGTGCCATCAATTGGGGTAGCAATCAGCCCCAGCATTTT CAINWGSNQPQHF
TRBJ1-3 TRBD1 TRBV12-3/TRBV12-4 few TGTGCCAGCAGTGGGATCCGGGACAGGGCGGGAGGAAACACCATATATTTT CASSGIRDRAGGNTIYF
TRBJ2-2 . TRBV12-5 once TGTGCTAGTGGGGCGGAGACCGGGGAGCTGTTTTTT CASGAETGELFF
TRBJ2-5 TRBD2 TRBV9 many TGTGCCAGCAGCGTAGCGGGGGGCCAAGAGACCCAGTACTTC CASSVAGGQETQYF
TRBJ2-7 TRBD1 TRBV19 few TGTGCCAGTAGTAAGGACAGGGGGCCCCGCTACGAGCAGTACTTC CASSKDRGPRYEQYF
TRBJ2-7 . TRBV7-9 . TGTGCCAGCAGCCAAACTTCAGGGGCCGCCGACGAGCAGTACTTC CASSQTSGAADEQYF
TRBJ1-6 . TRBV7-3 many TGTGCCAGCAGCTTAACTGGGAATAATTCACCCCTCCACTTT CASSLTGNNSPLHF
TRBJ2-5 . TRBV18 once TGTGCCAGCTCACCAGTTGGAAGGGTGGAGACCCAGTACTTC CASSPVGRVETQYF
TRBJ2-6 . TRBV15 many TGTGCCACCAGCAGAGATCAGGGTTTCAGGTCTGGGGCCAACGTCCTGACTTTC CATSRDQGFRSGANVLTF
TRBJ1-6 . TRBV2 many TGTGCCAGCAGTGAAGCGAGATCACCCCTCCACTTT CASSEARSPLHF